This T cell receptor (beta chain) stems from a study of T cell responses to AZD1222 COVID-19 vaccine. Study observations and caveats: Donors were largely white British and mainly female; clonal diversity was possibly underestimated.

A remark on this clone: The antigen is unknown.

Generated by immunoSEQ multiplex PCR, the TCRdb table keeps only in-frame clones and is missing some. The sample records more than 95,000 clones, roughly 86% being singletons. Between the trimmed V and J ends, which lost 1 base and 1 base, there was a span of 13 bases. Germline V lookup: CDR1 SGHVS, CDR2 FNYEAQ. The CDR3 runs to 16 residues. This specimen was peripheral blood, taken 28 days after the second dose of the MenACWY control vaccine. This TCR derives from an adult who received the MenACWY meningococcal vaccine as a control. The chain carries TRBV7-6 and TRBJ2-5, with D hard to call. CDR3: CASSLGRVGSQETQYF. The CDR3 region has the DNA TGTGCCAGCAGCTTAGGAAGGGTGGGATCCCAAGAGACCCAGTACTTC.